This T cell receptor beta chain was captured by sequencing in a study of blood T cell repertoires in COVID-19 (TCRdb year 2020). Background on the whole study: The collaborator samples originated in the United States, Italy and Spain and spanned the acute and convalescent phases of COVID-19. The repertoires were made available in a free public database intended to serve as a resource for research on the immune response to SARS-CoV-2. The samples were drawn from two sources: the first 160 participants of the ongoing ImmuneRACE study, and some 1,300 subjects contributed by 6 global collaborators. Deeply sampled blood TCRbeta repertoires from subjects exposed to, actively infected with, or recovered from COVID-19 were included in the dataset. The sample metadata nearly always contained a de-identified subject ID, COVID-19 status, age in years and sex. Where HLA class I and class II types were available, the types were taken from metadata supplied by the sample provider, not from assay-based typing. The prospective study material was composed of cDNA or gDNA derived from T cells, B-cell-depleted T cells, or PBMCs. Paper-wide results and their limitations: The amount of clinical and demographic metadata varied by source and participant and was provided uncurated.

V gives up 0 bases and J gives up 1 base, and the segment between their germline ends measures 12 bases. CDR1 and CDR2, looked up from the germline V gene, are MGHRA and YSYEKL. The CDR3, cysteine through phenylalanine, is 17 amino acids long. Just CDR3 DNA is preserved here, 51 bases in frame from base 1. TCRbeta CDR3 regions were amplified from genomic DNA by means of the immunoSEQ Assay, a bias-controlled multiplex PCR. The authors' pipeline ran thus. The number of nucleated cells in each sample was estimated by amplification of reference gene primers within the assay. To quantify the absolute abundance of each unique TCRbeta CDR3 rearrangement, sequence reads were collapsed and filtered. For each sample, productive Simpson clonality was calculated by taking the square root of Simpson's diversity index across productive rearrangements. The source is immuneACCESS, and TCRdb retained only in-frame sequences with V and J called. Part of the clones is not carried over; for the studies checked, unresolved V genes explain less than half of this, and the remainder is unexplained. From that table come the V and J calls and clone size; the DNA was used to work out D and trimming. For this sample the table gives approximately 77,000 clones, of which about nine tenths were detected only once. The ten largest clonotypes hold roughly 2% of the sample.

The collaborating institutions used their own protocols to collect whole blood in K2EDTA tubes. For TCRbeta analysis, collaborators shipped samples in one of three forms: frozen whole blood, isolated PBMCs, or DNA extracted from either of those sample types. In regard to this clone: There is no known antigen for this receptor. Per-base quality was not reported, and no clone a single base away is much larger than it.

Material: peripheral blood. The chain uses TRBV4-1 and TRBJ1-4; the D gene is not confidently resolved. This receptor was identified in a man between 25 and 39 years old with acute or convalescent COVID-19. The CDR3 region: CASSQDRPGGTNEKLFF. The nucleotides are TGCGCCAGCAGCCAAGATCGGCCAGGAGGAACTAATGAAAAACTGTTTTTT.